The rows below give T cell receptor beta chains drawn from one sample of a study of shared clonotypes between healthy human individuals. Sequencing was performed with immunoSEQ multiplex PCR; in TCRdb, only in-frame clones are kept and a portion is missing. There are approximately 340,000 clones in the sample; 70% to 75% occur only once, and around 9.3% lies in the top ten. The sequencing input was memory CD4+ T cells sorted from blood. The receptor source for this set is a man aged 25 to 40 in good health. The CDR3 runs from the conserved cysteine through the conserved F or W. A D gene is named only where the DNA matches it firmly.

j_call,d_call,v_call,cdr3_aa
TRBJ2-1,NA,TRBV5-1,CASSLGLLHNEQFF
TRBJ1-2,NA,TRBV5-8,CASSLSAGYGYTF
TRBJ2-1,NA,TRBV5-1,CASSLTLANNEQFF
TRBJ1-4,TRBD1,TRBV7-6,CASLYWTGVFGTNEKLFF
TRBJ2-7,TRBD1,TRBV28,CASRLTGGGSYEQYF
TRBJ2-4,NA,TRBV18,CASSPGQGTKNIQYF
TRBJ2-7,NA,TRBV29-1,CSVIAGPSYYEQYF
TRBJ2-7,NA,TRBV2,CASRNSLYEQYF
TRBJ2-3,TRBD1,TRBV5-1,CASSIRDRATLNTDTQYF
TRBJ2-1,TRBD1,TRBV2,CASRGQGVYNEQFF
TRBJ2-5,TRBD1,TRBV5-4,CASSFFGRGKEETQYF
TRBJ2-7,NA,TRBV6-5,CASSYSLDRRAYEQYF
TRBJ2-1,NA,TRBV6-1,CASSERGGVVYNEQFF
TRBJ2-2,NA,TRBV5-1,CASSFYGQNTGELFF
TRBJ2-1,NA,TRBV7-3,CASSLRGGSGNEQFF
TRBJ1-4,TRBD1,TRBV13,CASSPTPTGSVEKLFF
TRBJ1-5,NA,TRBV19,CASSIPRAPGFQPQHF
TRBJ2-5,TRBD1,TRBV5-1,CASSIEQGRETQYF
TRBJ2-1,NA,TRBV5-4,CASSLVGHNEQFF
TRBJ1-2,NA,TRBV6-6,CASRRGDGYTF
TRBJ2-2,NA,TRBV25-1,CASSEATPNTGELFF
TRBJ1-3,NA,TRBV18,CASSQRYDGNTIYF
TRBJ1-1,TRBD1,TRBV27,CASSLADRGNTEAFF
TRBJ2-7,TRBD2,TRBV11-2,CASSHLAGGPGEQYF
TRBJ1-1,NA,TRBV6-1,CASSEPIPMNTEAFF
TRBJ1-1,NA,TRBV4-1,CASSQRAAENTEAFF